The sequence of this TCR beta chain was determined in a study of shared clonotypes between healthy human individuals. Whole-study results and caveats: The generation probabilities recorded for non-shared clonotypes fell below those of clonotypes shared by all four donors. The sharing of 4% to 5.5% of naive CD4 clonotypes was seen across a few donors.

The DNA input per sorted-subset replicate PCR was roughly 180 ng, corresponding to some 30,000 T cell genomes. Study processing details: Filtering was not the same, since immunoSEQ gave junction-only sequences without quality scores. The data were produced by immunoSEQ multiplex PCR, yet TCRdb's version contains in-frame clones alone and is incomplete. V and J calls and clone size are copied from that table; D and trimming were computed from the DNA. The repertoire holds approximately 500,000 clones, with about 95% as singletons. About this clone itself: Its target is unknown.

The sample comprised naive CD4+ T cells sorted from blood. Subset indicated: CD45RA+ positively selected. The TCR sequence derives from a woman in her 30s in good health.

Here the CDR3 DNA reads TGCGCCAGCAGCCAAGGACTAGCGGGTGGGGGTGAGCAGTTCTTC. It specifies CASSQGLAGGGEQFF. V gene TRBV4-1 combines with J gene TRBJ2-1; 10 nucleotides match TRBD2. This CDR3 comprises 15 residues. Looked up from germline, CDR1 is MGHRA and CDR2 is YSYEKL. V was pared by 1 base and J by 9 bases, with 6 bases of the junction left unmatched.